The clone carrying this T cell receptor beta chain was seen repeatedly, ten times or more. Its target is unknown. The germline V gene has CDR1 MNHNS and CDR2 SASEGT. Trimming pared 5 bases from V and 0 bases from J, leaving 16 bases between. The CDR3 length is 16 residues. The data are from a study of T cells in Graves' hyperthyroidism and ophthalmopathy. Study findings and constraints: Stable hyperthyroidism and ophthalmopathy were separated using 13 V-J signatures.

Amplification of TCR beta CDR3 regions used RNA as the template. The TCR CDR3 was amplified in a first-round RT-PCR using the HTBI primer set. In TCRdb, the multiplex PCR reads were re-called with MiXCR into one record per CDR3 protein. This table has 150,000 to 200,000 distinct CDR3 sequences, about 9.4% appearing once. Each 10 ml fresh peripheral blood draw supplied the PBMCs. The chain combines TRBV6-1 with TRBJ1-1; a weak D match, TRBD1 (6 bases). This receptor was taken from a woman between 18 and 29 years old with Graves' hyperthyroidism that later progressed to Graves' ophthalmopathy. The sequenced sample consisted of blood. CDR3: CASSYGGQAMNTEAFF. Here the CDR3 DNA reads TGTGCCAGCAGTTATGGGGGCCAGGCCATGAACACTGAAGCTTTCTTT.